This TCR beta chain was captured by sequencing in a study of T cells in Graves' hyperthyroidism and ophthalmopathy. General study points: The model's output predicted ophthalmopathy at a median of about 6.5 months prior to onset.

Germline CDR1 is MNHNS and CDR2 is SASEGT. This CDR3 has 14 residues. Trimming removed 7 bases from V and 1 base from J, with 13 bases in between. Exclusion criteria comprised uncontrolled infection, other autoimmune disease, pregnancy or lactation. Thyroid ultrasound, orbital computed tomography, clinical symptoms, and serum thyroxine and TRAb underpinned diagnoses. From approximately 9.5 ml of fresh peripheral blood, PBMCs were isolated. The table lists this clonotype with a few counts. Its antigen is currently unknown. The source material, RNA transcripts, was used to amplify TCR beta CDR3 regions. The HTBI primer set was used in a first-round RT-PCR of the TCR CDR3. A single record per CDR3 protein comes from TCRdb applying MiXCR to the multiplex PCR reads. The sample records 250,000 to 400,000 distinct CDR3 sequences, about 13% being singletons.

This chain links TRBV6-1 with TRBJ1-2; D is ambiguous. The sample comprised blood. The receptor was isolated from a woman in her 40s with Graves' ophthalmopathy. The CDR3, as DNA: TGTGCCAGCAAGGACCGCTCGTATAACTATGGCTACACCTTC. It codes for CASKDRSYNYGYTF.